Shown below are 17 T cell receptor beta chains from a single sample sequenced in a study of T cell responses to AZD1222 COVID-19 vaccine. Sequencing used immunoSEQ multiplex PCR; TCRdb keeps in-frame clones, though not all of them. Of approximately 130,000 clones detected, around 93% appear once; the ten largest clones hold 0.8% to 1.1%. The sequences come from peripheral blood, collected on day 0 of AZD1222 vaccination. All receptors come from an adult in good health.

The chain combines TRBV9 with TRBJ1-3; 8 bases match TRBD1. This CDR3 spans 18 amino acids. Germline values: CDR1 SGDLS, CDR2 YYNGEE. J lost 2 bases, V lost 7 bases, and 17 bases had no gene match. The CDR3, as DNA: TGTGCCAGCGTGACCTCGAGACAGGGGCAAGGCCCTGGAAACACCATATATTTT. Translating gives CASVTSRQGQGPGNTIYF. Drawing the rest from reference TRBV9 and TRBJ1-3, the complete variable domain is DSGVTQTPKHLITATGQRVTLRCSPRSGDLSVYWYQQSLDQGLQFLIQYYNGEERAKGNILERFSAQQFPDLHSELNLSSLELGDSALYFCASVTSRQGQGPGNTIYFGEGSWLTVV.

The genes are TRBV6-5 and TRBJ1-4; no reliable D call. Trimming took 2 bases from V and 7 from J, leaving 11 bases between them. The CDR3 totals 14 residues. Germline CDR1 reads MNHEY; CDR2 reads SVGAGI. The CDR3 sequence: CASSYGKGFEKLFF. The CDR3 nucleotides are TGTGCCAGCAGTTACGGGAAGGGCTTTGAAAAACTGTTTTTT.

This chain connects TRBV2 to TRBJ1-1; D uncertain. Trimming took off 7 bases at V and 1 base at J, with 13 bases between the two ends. The CDR3 loop spans 14 amino acids. From germline, CDR1 is SNHLY and CDR2 FYNNEI. The CDR3 here is CASTLQLSNTEAFF. The CDR3 bases are TGTGCCAGCACTCTACAATTATCGAACACTGAAGCTTTCTTT. Variable domain in full (rest from reference TRBV2 and TRBJ1-1): EPEVTQTPSHQVTQMGQEVILRCVPISNHLYFYWYRQILGQKVEFLVSFYNNEISEKSEIFDDQFSVERPDGSNFTLKIRSTKLEDSAMYFCASTLQLSNTEAFFGQGTRLTVV.

This rearrangement joins TRBV27 to TRBJ1-6; D gene ambiguous. The CDR3 is made up of 14 amino acids. Trimming removed 3 bases at V and 11 bases at J, with 14 bases between. Germline CDR1 is MNHEY and CDR2 is SMNVEV (reference sequence). The CDR3 sequence is CASSFLNPGAPLHF. CDR3 sequence (DNA): TGTGCCAGCAGTTTTTTGAATCCCGGAGCACCCCTCCACTTT.

This chain connects TRBV28 to TRBJ2-7; D is perhaps TRBD1 or TRBD2 (6 bases each). Deletions cut 5 bases from V and 2 bases from J, with 19 bases between. Germline CDR1 and CDR2: MDHEN and SYDVKM. The CDR3 spans 16 residues. CDR3: CASSELQGLLTYEQYF. The CDR3 nucleotides read TGTGCCAGCAGTGAATTACAGGGACTCTTAACCTACGAGCAGTACTTC.

V usage is TRBV28 and J usage is TRBJ1-1; D gene ambiguous. Looked up from germline, CDR1 is MDHEN and CDR2 is SYDVKM. The CDR3 is 15 amino acids. Trimming took 1 base from V and 11 from J, leaving 20 bases between them. CDR3 in DNA: TGTGCCAGCAGTTTATCCGTACCGGGCCCCGCTGGGGCTTTCTTT. Protein sequence: CASSLSVPGPAGAFF. Full variable domain (outside the CDR3, taken from reference TRBV28 and TRBJ1-1): DVKVTQSSRYLVKRTGEKVFLECVQDMDHENMFWYRQDPGLGLRLIYFSYDVKMKEKGDIPEGYSVSREKKERFSLILESASTNQTSMYLCASSLSVPGPAGAFFGQGTRLTVV.

This clone appeared a single time. The rearrangement joins TRBV5-1 to TRBJ2-4; 10 bases map to TRBD1. CDR3 length: 14 residues. Trimming removed 5 bases from V and 10 bases from J; junction bases left unmatched: 9. CDR1 SGHRS and CDR2 YFSETQ come from the germline V gene. CDR3 region: CASRASSGQGIQYF. In nucleotides, the CDR3 is TGCGCCAGCAGAGCCTCCTCGGGACAGGGGATTCAGTACTTC.

This chain links TRBV11-1 with TRBJ2-1; D gene ambiguous. Trimming removed 0 bases from V and 3 bases from J, with 3 bases in between. CDR1 and CDR2 (germline): SGHAT, FQDESV (reference sequence). This CDR3 has 13 amino acids. CDR3 sequence (DNA): TGTGCCAGCAGCTTAGCGAACTACAATGAGCAGTTCTTC. The encoded protein is CASSLANYNEQFF.

A few counts support this clone. The chain employs TRBV6-5 and TRBJ1-1; D gene uncertain. Trimming took off 9 bases at V and 5 bases at J, with 13 bases between the two ends. The CDR3 loop spans 12 amino acids. Germline V CDR1 and CDR2: MNHEY, SVGAGI. CDR3: CARERVSTEAFF. As DNA, the CDR3 is TGTGCCAGGGAGAGGGTAAGTACTGAAGCTTTCTTT.

The rearrangement joins TRBV28 to TRBJ1-2; TRBD1 might be the D (5 bases). This CDR3 region has 14 residues. CDR1 and CDR2 (germline): MDHEN, SYDVKM. Trimming took 1 base from V and 7 from J, leaving 13 bases between them. The CDR3 coding sequence is TGTGCCAGCAGTTTATTACTAAGGGGAGGTGGCTACACCTTC. It yields the protein CASSLLLRGGGYTF.

The rearrangement uses TRBV27 and TRBJ2-7; D gene unclear. The CDR3 extends over 14 amino acids. The germline V and J ends were trimmed by 5 bases and 6 bases, with 17 bases remaining between them. Looked up from germline, CDR1 is MNHEY and CDR2 is SMNVEV (reference sequence). The CDR3 DNA reads TGTGCCAGCAGTCCGGTTTCGATCGCCACCGAGCAGTACTTC. This codes for CASSPVSIATEQYF.

This clone qualifies as medium-sized. V and J are TRBV6-4 and TRBJ2-1, with 14 bases identical to TRBD2. V gave up 5 bases and J gave up 6 bases; unmatched junction bases: 3. Looked up from germline, CDR1 is MRHNA and CDR2 is SNTAGT. The CDR3 loop spans 15 amino acids. The DNA of the CDR3 is TGTGCCAGCAGTAGCGGGACTAGCGGGAGCAATGAGCAGTTCTTC. This codes for CASSSGTSGSNEQFF.

The chain couples TRBV7-3 to TRBJ1-1; TRBD1 might be the D (5 bases). From germline, CDR1 is SGHTA and CDR2 FQGTGA. This CDR3 has 14 amino acids. Deletions cut 4 bases from V and 0 bases from J, with 9 bases between. CDR3 nucleotides: TGTGCCAGCAGCTCGGGACGGATGAACACTGAAGCTTTCTTT. Its translation: CASSSGRMNTEAFF.

The rearrangement links TRBV4-2 to TRBJ2-7; TRBD1 aligns across 10 bases. CDR1 and CDR2 (germline): LGHNA, YNFKEQ. The CDR3 consists of 13 residues. The ends lost 3 bases at V and 5 bases at J; junction bases unmatched: 1. CDR3 in amino acids: CASSQDRGNEQYF. In DNA form, the CDR3 reads TGTGCCAGCAGCCAGGACAGGGGGAACGAGCAGTACTTC.

The chain is built from TRBV9 and TRBJ2-3; TRBD2 agrees at 8 bases. Germline CDR1 reads SGDLS; CDR2 reads YYNGEE. This CDR3 is built from 15 residues. J lost 1 base, V lost 4 bases, and 5 bases had no gene match. The CDR3 DNA reads TGTGCCAGCAGCCTGGAGGGACTAGGCACAGATACGCAGTATTTT. Encoded protein: CASSLEGLGTDTQYF. The entire variable domain, with the rest obtained from reference TRBV9 and TRBJ2-3, is as follows: DSGVTQTPKHLITATGQRVTLRCSPRSGDLSVYWYQQSLDQGLQFLIQYYNGEERAKGNILERFSAQQFPDLHSELNLSSLELGDSALYFCASSLEGLGTDTQYFGPGTRLTVL.

In its sample, this clone was seen once. The V and J genes are TRBV7-9 and TRBJ2-2; the D is unclear. Trimming removed 5 bases at V and 7 bases at J, with 11 bases between. The length of the CDR3 is 13 residues. Looked up from germline, CDR1 is SEHNR and CDR2 is FQNEAQ (reference sequence). This CDR3 is CASSLLSGGELFF. CDR3 DNA sequence: TGTGCCAGCAGCCTACTATCCGGCGGGGAGCTGTTTTTT.

This chain joins TRBV28 and TRBJ1-1; no reliable D call. Trimming removed 6 bases from V and 4 bases from J, with 18 bases in between. The CDR3 is 15 residues long. Germline loops: CDR1 MDHEN, CDR2 SYDVKM. The DNA of the CDR3 is TGTGCCAGCAGCCCCCCCCGTGGAGGCAGCACTGAAGCTTTCTTT. Translating it yields CASSPPRGGSTEAFF.